This record covers a single TCR beta chain. What this receptor recognizes is not known. The sequencer was a NextSeq 550. The Human TCR Profiling Kit (MiLaboratory) was used to prepare UMI-labeled 5' RACE TRB cDNA libraries. cDNA synthesis used the entire amount of extracted RNA, and PCR amplification then used the entire amount of cDNA produced. Libraries were prepared in parallel with an identical number of PCR cycles. The study's own analysis went as follows. About 53,000 +/- 9,400 unique UMI-labeled TRB cDNA molecules per library were extracted with MIGEC and MiXCR, with at least two reads per UMI required. On average, about 40,000 +/- 10,000 functional in-frame TRB CDR3 nucleotide clonotypes lacking stop codons were found per library. After each sample was downsampled to 5000 UMI-labeled TRB molecules, VDJtools was used to calculate diversity metrics such as normalized Shannon-Wiener and Chao1. VDJtools was used to calculate clonotype-size-weighted physicochemical properties of the central five CDR3 residues, namely interaction energy, strength, volume and Kidera factor 4. Each entry corresponds to one CDR3 protein sequence from reads that TCRdb reprocessed, and DNA is not given. TCRdb's processing, not the authors' own work, is the source of the V and J calls. This sample's table carries 45,000 or so distinct CDR3 sequences. The ten largest clones represent approximately 1.4% of the sample.

For every CD8+ T cell subset, 250,000 to 300,000 cells were flow-sorted straight into RLT lysis buffer, and each subset was sorted in triplicate. To keep memory contaminants out, a stringent definition of naive CD8+ T cells was applied: CD45RO-CCR7+CD27+CD95-. Using standard density gradient centrifugation, peripheral blood mononuclear cells were isolated from buffy coats. Naive CXCR3-negative and CXCR3-positive CD8+ T cells were flow-sorted using a FACSAria III. Total RNA was extracted from sorted cells using an RNeasy Mini Kit. The sample belongs to a study of CXCR3-negative and CXCR3-positive naive CD8 T cells (dated by TCRdb to the late 2010s). With regard to the full study: In total, around 150 million TRB reads were obtained, or roughly 1.5 +/- 0.3 million reads per library. Diversity and physicochemical repertoire analyses were performed on 11 donors pooled from two independent experiments. The TRBV-TRBJ cluster analysis covered naive subsets from 5 donors and memory cells from 3 donors. General findings and caveats noted by the study authors: Naive CXCR3-negative and CXCR3-positive cells from the same donor showed similar TRBV-TRBJ usage, whereas memory cells showed distinct patterns. Freshly isolated PBMCs were used for most assays because CXCR3 expression partially decreased after cryopreservation. TRB CDR3s from CXCR3-positive naive cells showed higher hydrophobicity (lower Kidera factor 4), lower energy, and higher strength and volume indices than CXCR3-negative naive cells. Both naive subsets had comparably high repertoire diversity, while memory CD8+ T cells had much lower repertoire diversity. Because surface CD5, which is linked to self-reactivity in mice, was comparable between the naive subsets, TCR interaction strength was also inferred from the physicochemical properties of TRB CDR3s.

CDR1 and CDR2 are read off the germline V gene as MGHRA and YSYEKL. Its CDR3 holds 15 amino acids, cysteine through phenylalanine. No DNA appears here. This TCR came from a human donor in good health. Some clones in this sample may be carry-over from other donors' samples. Recombination connected TRBV4-1 to TRBJ2-7. Sequenced sample: naive CXCR3- CD8+ T cells from blood. The cell subset or site label here, explained by the study, means: CD45RO-CCR7+CD27+CD95- naive CD8+ T cells lacking CXCR3 (TNR3-). The CDR3 has the sequence CASSQAVGSYYEQYF.